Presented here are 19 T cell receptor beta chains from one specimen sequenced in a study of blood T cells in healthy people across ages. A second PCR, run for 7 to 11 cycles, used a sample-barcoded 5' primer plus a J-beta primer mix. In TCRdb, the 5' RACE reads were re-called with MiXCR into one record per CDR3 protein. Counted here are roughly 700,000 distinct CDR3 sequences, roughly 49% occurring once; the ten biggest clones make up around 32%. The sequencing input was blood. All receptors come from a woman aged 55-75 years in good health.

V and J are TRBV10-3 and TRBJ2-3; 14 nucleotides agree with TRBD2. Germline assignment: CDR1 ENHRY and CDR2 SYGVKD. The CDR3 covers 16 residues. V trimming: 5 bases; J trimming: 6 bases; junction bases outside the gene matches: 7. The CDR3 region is CAISTGTSGRTDTQYF. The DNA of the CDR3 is TGTGCCATCAGTACCGGGACTAGCGGGAGAACCGATACGCAGTATTTT.

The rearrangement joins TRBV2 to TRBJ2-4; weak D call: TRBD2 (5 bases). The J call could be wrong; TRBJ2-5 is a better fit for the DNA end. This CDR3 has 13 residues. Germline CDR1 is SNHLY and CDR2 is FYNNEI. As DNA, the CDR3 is TGTGCCAGCCTCCTAGGGAGACAAGAGACCCAGTACTTC. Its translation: CASLLGRQETQYF.

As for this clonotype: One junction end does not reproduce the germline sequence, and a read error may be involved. The CDR3 nucleotides read TGTGCTAGCAGCCCTGGGACTAGCGTCTTTAATGAGCAGTTCTTC. This encodes CASSPGTSVFNEQFF. V usage is TRBV7-7 and J usage is TRBJ2-1, with 10 bases aligning to TRBD2. From germline, CDR1 is SSHAT and CDR2 FNYEAQ (reference sequence). The CDR3 extends over 15 amino acids.

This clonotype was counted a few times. In DNA, the CDR3 is TGCAGTGCTAGCCAAGACAGTGTTGGGGCCAACGTCCTGACTTTC. Amino acid sequence: CSASQDSVGANVLTF. The V call is TRBV20-1, the J call TRBJ2-6, with TRBD1 as a possible D gene (5 bases). CDR3 length equals 15 residues. Germline V gene sequence: CDR1 DFQATT, CDR2 SNEGSKA (reference sequence). V lost 3 bases and J 3 bases, leaving 12 bases between the germline ends.

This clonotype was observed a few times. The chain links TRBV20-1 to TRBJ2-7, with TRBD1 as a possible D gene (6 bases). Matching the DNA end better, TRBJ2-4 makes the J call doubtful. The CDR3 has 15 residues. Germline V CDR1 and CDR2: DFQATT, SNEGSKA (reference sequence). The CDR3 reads CSATKQGRGKNIQYF. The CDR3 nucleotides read TGCAGTGCTACCAAACAGGGAAGAGGCAAAAACATTCAGTACTTC.

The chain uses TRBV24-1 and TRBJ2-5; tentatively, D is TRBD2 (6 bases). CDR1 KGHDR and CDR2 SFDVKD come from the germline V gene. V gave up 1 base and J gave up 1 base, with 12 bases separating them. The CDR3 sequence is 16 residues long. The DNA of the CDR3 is TGTGCCACCAGTGATTTCACGGGGGTGCCCCAAGAGACCCAGTACTTC. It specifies CATSDFTGVPQETQYF.

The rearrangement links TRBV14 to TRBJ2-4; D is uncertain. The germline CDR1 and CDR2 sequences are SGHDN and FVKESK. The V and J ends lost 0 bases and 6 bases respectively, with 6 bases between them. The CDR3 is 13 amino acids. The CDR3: CASSQDLGNIQYF. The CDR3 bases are TGTGCCAGCAGCCAAGATCTAGGAAACATTCAGTACTTC.

The CDR3 DNA follows: TGTGCCAGCAGTTCTAAGGCAGGGGATTCCTACGAGCAGTACTTC. Translation gives CASSSKAGDSYEQYF. The genes are TRBV6-5 and TRBJ2-7; D might be TRBD1 (6 bases). The CDR3 covers 15 residues. Germline assignment: CDR1 MNHEY and CDR2 SVGAGI. V was cut by 4 bases and J by 1 base, with 14 bases left in between.

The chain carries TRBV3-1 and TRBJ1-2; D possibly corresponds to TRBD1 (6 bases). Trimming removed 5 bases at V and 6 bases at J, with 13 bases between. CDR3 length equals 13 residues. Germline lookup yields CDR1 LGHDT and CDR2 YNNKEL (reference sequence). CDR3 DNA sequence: TGTGCCAGCAGCACTGCAAAGGGGGATGGCTACACCTTC. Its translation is CASSTAKGDGYTF.

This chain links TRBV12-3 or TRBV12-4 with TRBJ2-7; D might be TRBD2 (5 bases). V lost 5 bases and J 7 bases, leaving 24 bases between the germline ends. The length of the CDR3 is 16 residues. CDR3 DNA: TGTGCCAGCAGTCCCTTCGGGGAGAGGATTTACAATGAGCAGTACTTC. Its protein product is CASSPFGERIYNEQYF.

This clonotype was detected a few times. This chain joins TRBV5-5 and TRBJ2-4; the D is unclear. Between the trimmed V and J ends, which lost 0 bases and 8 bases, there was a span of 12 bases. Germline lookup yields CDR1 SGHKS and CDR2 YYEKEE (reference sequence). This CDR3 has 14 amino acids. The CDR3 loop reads CASSLEGGEDIQYF. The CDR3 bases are TGTGCCAGCAGCTTGGAGGGTGGAGAGGACATTCAGTACTTC.

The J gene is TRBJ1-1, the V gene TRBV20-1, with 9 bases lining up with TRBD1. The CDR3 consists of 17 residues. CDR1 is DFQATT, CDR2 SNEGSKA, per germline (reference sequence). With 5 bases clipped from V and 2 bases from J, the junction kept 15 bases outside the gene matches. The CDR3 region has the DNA TGCAGTGCTGGAGGAGGACAGGGGACCCACGGAAACACTGAAGCTTTCTTT. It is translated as CSAGGGQGTHGNTEAFF.

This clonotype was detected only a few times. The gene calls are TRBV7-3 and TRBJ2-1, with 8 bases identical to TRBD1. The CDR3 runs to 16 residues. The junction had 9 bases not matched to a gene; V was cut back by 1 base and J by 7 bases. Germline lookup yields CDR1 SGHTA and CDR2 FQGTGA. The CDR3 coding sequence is TGTGCCAGCAGCTTAAGGCCAGGGGGCGTAATTAATGAGCAGTTCTTC. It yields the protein CASSLRPGGVINEQFF.

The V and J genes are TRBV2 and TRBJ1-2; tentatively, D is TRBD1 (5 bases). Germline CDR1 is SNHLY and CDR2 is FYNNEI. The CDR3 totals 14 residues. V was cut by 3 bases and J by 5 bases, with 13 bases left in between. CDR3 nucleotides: TGTGCCAGCAGTGACGAGGACACGGGATATGGCTACACCTTC. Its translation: CASSDEDTGYGYTF.

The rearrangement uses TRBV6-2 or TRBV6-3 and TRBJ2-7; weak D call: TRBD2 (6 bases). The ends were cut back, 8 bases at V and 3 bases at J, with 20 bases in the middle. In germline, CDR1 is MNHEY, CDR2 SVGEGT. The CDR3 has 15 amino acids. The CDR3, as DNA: TGTGCCAGCTACACCCAACTAGCTGCGGTCTACGAGCAGTACTTC. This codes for CASYTQLAAVYEQYF.

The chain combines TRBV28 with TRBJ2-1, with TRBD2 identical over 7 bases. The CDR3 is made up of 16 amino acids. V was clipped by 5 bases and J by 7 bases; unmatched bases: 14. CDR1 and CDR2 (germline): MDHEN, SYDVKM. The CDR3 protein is CASSPPPSGFWNEQFF. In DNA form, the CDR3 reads TGTGCCAGCAGTCCTCCCCCTAGCGGCTTTTGGAATGAGCAGTTCTTC.

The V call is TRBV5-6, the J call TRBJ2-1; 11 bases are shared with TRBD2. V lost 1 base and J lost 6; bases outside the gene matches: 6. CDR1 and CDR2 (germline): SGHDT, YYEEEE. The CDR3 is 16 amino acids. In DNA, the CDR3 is TGTGCCAGCAGCTTGTACGGGACTAGCGGTACCAATGAGCAGTTCTTC. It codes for CASSLYGTSGTNEQFF.

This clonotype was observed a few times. The CDR3 region is CASSVDTGSNYGYTF. DNA for the CDR3: TGTGCCAGCAGCGTAGACACAGGATCTAACTATGGCTACACCTTC. The chain combines TRBV9 with TRBJ1-2; D might be TRBD1 (5 bases). Per the germline V gene, CDR1 is SGDLS and CDR2 is YYNGEE. Trimming pared 0 bases from V and 0 bases from J, leaving 9 bases between. The CDR3 loop spans 15 amino acids.

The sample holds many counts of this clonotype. The DNA of the CDR3 is TGTGCCAGCAGTTGGGACGGCTACGAGCAGTACTTC. Translation: CASSWDGYEQYF. The chain recombines TRBV6-2 or TRBV6-3 with TRBJ2-7; D could derive from TRBD1 or TRBD2 (5 bases each). Germline values: CDR1 MNHEY, CDR2 SVGEGT. The CDR3 runs to 12 residues. V shed 4 bases and J shed 3 bases, with 7 bases lying between them.